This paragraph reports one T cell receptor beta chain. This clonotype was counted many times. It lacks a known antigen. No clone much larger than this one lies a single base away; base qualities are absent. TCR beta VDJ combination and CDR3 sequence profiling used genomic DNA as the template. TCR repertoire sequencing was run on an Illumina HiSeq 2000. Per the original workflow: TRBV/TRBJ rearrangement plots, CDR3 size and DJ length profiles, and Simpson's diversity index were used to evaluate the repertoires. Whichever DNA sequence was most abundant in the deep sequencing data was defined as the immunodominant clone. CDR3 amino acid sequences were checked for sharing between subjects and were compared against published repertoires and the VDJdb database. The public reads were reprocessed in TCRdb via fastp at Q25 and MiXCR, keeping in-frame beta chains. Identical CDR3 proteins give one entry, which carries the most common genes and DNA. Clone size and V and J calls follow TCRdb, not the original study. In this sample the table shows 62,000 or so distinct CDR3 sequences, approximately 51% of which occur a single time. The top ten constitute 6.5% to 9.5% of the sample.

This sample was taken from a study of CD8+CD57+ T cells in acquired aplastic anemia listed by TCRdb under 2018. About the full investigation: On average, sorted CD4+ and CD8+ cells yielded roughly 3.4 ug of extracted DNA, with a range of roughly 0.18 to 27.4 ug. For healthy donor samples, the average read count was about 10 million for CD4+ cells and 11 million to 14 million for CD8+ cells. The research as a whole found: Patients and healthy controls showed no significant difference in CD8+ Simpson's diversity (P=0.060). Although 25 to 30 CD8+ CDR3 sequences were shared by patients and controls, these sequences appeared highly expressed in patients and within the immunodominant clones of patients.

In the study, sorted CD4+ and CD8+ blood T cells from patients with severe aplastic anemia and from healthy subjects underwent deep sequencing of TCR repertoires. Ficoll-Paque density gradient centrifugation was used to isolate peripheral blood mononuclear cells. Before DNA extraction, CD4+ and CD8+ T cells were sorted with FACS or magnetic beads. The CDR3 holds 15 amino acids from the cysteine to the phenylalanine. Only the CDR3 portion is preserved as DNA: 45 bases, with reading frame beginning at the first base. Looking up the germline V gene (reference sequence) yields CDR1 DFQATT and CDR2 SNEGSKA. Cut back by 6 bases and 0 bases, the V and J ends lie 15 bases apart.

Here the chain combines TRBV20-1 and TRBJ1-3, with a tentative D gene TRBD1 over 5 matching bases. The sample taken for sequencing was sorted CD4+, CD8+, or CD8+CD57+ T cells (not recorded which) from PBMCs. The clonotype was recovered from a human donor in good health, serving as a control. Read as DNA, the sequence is TGCAGTGCCCTGGGACCGCTCATCTCTGGAAACACCATATATTTT. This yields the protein CSALGPLISGNTIYF.